Described below is a single T cell receptor beta chain sequence and its context. Germline V gene lookup returns CDR1 MNHEY and CDR2 SVGAGI. There are 15 residues in the CDR3. The germline V and J ends were trimmed by 5 bases and 1 base, with 13 bases remaining between them. This sample stems from a study of blood T cell repertoires in COVID-19. Study summary: The cDNA or gDNA used as material had been derived from T cells, B-cell-depleted T cells, or PBMCs.

Under the authors' procedure: Counts of nucleated cells, estimated from reference gene primer amplification, were obtained. The protocol was immunoSEQ multiplex PCR, while the TCRdb copy is restricted to in-frame clones and leaves out a portion. V and J calls and clone size are copied from that table; D and trimming were computed from the DNA. The sample yields about 91,000 clones, around 90% seen once. The specimen sequenced was peripheral blood. The chain couples TRBV6-5 to TRBJ2-3; TRBD1 might be the D (6 bases). The source is a man between 70 and 80 years old with acute or convalescent COVID-19. CDR3 region: CASSSRDTRTDTQYF. The CDR3 DNA is TGTGCCAGCAGTAGCCGGGACACTCGCACAGATACGCAGTATTTT.